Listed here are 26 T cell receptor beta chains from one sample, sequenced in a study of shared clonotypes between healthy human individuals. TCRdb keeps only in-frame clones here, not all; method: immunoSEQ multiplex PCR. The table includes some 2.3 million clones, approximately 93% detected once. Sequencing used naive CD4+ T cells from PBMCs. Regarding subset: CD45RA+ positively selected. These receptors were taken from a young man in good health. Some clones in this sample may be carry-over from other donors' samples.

For the CDR3, the DNA is TGCAGCGTTTCTCCTGTTAGCGGGAGTAGGGCGAGGACCCAGTACTTC. This encodes CSVSPVSGSRARTQYF. V usage is TRBV29-1 and J usage is TRBJ2-5; 9 nucleotides agree with TRBD2. CDR3 size: 16 residues. Trimming at V came to 5 bases and at J to 7 bases, leaving 17 bases not matched to a gene. Looked up from germline, CDR1 is SQVTM and CDR2 is ANQGSEA.

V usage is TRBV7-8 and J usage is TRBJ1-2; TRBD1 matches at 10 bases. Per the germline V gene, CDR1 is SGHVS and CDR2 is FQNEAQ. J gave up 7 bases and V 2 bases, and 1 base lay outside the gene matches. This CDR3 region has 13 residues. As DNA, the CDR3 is TGTGCCAGCAGCTTAAGGGACAGGGGTGGCTACACCTTC. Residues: CASSLRDRGGYTF.

CDR3 in DNA: TGCAGCGTGCAGACTAGGTTGGGAGAGACCCAGTACTTC. It encodes CSVQTRLGETQYF. V usage is TRBV29-1 and J usage is TRBJ2-5; the D gene is possibly TRBD2 (6 bases). The V gene's germline CDR1 is SQVTM and CDR2 ANQGSEA. The length of the CDR3 is 13 residues. The ends were cut back, 6 bases at V and 4 bases at J, with 15 bases in the middle. The full variable domain, with the rest looked up from reference TRBV29-1 and TRBJ2-5, is SAVISQKPSRDICQRGTSLTIQCQVDSQVTMMFWYRQQPGQSLTLIATANQGSEATYESGFVIDKFPISRPNLTFSTLTVSNMSPEDSSIYLCSVQTRLGETQYFGPGTRLLVL.

CDR3 residues: CASSLNGASGAYEQYF. CDR3 DNA: TGTGCCAGCAGCTTAAATGGGGCTAGCGGGGCCTACGAGCAGTACTTC. This chain joins TRBV7-3 and TRBJ2-7; 9 nucleotides agree with TRBD2. This CDR3 spans 16 amino acids. Trimming at V came to 1 base and at J to 2 bases, leaving 6 bases not matched to a gene. CDR1 is SGHTA and CDR2 is FQGTGA in the germline V gene.

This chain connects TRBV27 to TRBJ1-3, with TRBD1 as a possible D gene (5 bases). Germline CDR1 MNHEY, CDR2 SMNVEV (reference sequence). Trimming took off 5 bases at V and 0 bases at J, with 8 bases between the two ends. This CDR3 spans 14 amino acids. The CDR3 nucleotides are TGTGCCAGCAGTGCAGGGAACTCTGGAAACACCATATATTTT. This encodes CASSAGNSGNTIYF.

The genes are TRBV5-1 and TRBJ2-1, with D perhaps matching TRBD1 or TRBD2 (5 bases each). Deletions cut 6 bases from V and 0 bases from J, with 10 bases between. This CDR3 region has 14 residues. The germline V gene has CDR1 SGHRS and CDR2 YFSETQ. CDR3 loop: CASNRDGSYNEQFF. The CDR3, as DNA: TGCGCCAGCAACCGGGACGGCTCCTACAATGAGCAGTTCTTC.

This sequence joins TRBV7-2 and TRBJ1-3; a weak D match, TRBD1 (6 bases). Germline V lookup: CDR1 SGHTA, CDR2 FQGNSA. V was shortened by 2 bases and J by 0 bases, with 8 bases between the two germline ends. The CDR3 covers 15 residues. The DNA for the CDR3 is TGTGCCAGCAGCTTACTCAGGGGCTCTGGAAACACCATATATTTT. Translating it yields CASSLLRGSGNTIYF.

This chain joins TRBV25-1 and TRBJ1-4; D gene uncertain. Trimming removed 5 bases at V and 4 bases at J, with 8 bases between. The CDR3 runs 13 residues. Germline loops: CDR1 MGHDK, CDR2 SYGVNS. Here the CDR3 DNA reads TGTGCCAGCAGTTGGGCGGGTAATGAAAAACTGTTTTTT. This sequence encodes CASSWAGNEKLFF. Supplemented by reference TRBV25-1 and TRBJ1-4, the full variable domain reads EADIYQTPRYLVIGTGKKITLECSQTMGHDKMYWYQQDPGMELHLIHYSYGVNSTEKGDLSSESTVSRIRTEHFPLTLESARPSHTSQYLCASSWAGNEKLFFGSGTQLSVL.

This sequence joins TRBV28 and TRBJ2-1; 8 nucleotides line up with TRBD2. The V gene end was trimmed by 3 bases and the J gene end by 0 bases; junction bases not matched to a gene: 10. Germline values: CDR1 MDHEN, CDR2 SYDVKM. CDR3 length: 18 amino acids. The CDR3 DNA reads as TGTGCCAGCAGTTTCATCGGACTAGCCGGCCCCTCCTACAATGAGCAGTTCTTC. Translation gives CASSFIGLAGPSYNEQFF. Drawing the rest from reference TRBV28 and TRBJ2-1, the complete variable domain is DVKVTQSSRYLVKRTGEKVFLECVQDMDHENMFWYRQDPGLGLRLIYFSYDVKMKEKGDIPEGYSVSREKKERFSLILESASTNQTSMYLCASSFIGLAGPSYNEQFFGPGTRLTVL.

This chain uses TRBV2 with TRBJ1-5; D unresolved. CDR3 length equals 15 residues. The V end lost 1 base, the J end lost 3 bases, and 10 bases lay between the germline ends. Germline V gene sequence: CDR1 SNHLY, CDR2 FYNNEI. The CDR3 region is CASSEELGLNQPQHF. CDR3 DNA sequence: TGTGCCAGCAGTGAAGAGTTGGGCCTCAATCAGCCCCAGCATTTT.

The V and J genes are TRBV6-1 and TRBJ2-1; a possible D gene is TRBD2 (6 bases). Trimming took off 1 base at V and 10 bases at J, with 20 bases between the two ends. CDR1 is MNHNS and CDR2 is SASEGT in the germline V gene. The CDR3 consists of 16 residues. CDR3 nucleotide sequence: TGTGCCAGCAGTGAAGAGGTCGGGGGAGGACGATGGGAGCAGTTCTTC. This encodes CASSEEVGGGRWEQFF.

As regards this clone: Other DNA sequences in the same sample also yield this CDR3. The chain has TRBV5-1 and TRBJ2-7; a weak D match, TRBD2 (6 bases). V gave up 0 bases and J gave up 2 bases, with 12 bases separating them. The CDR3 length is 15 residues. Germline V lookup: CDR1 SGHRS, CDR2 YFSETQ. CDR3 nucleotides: TGCGCCAGCAGCTTGGTCGCGGGATCTCCCTACGAGCAGTACTTC. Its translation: CASSLVAGSPYEQYF. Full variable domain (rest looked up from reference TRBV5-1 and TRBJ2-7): KAGVTQTPRYLIKTRGQQVTLSCSPISGHRSVSWYQQTPGQGLQFLFEYFSETQRNKGNFPGRFSGRQFSNSRSEMNVSTLELGDSALYLCASSLVAGSPYEQYFGPGTRLTVT.

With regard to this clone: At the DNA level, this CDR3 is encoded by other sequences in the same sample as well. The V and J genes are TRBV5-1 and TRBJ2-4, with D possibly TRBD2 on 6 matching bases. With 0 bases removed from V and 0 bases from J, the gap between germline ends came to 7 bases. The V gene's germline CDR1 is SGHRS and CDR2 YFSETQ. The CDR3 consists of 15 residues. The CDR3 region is CASSLGGLAKNIQYF. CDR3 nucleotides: TGCGCCAGCAGCTTGGGGGGACTAGCCAAAAACATTCAGTACTTC.

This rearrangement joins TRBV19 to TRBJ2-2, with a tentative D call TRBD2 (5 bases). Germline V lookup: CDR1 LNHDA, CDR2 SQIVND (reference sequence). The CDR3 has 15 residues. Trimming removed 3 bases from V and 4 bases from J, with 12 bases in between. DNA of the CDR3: TGTGCCAGTAGTATTCTCAGCGGACTCACCGGGGAGCTGTTTTTT. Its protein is CASSILSGLTGELFF. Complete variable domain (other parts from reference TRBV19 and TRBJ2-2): DGGITQSPKYLFRKEGQNVTLSCEQNLNHDAMYWYRQDPGQGLRLIYYSQIVNDFQKGDIAEGYSVSREKKESFPLTVTSAQKNPTAFYLCASSILSGLTGELFFGEGSRLTVL.

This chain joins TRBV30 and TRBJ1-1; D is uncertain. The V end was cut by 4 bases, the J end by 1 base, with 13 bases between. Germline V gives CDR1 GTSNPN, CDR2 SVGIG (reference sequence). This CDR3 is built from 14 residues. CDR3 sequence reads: CAWISLTRNTEAFF. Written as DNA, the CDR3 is TGTGCCTGGATATCCCTTACGCGGAACACTGAAGCTTTCTTT.

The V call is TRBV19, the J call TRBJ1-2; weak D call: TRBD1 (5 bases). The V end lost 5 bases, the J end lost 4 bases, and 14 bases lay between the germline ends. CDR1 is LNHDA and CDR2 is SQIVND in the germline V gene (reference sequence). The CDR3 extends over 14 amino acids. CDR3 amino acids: CASSGGQGFYGYTF. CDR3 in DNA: TGTGCCAGTAGTGGCGGCCAGGGATTCTATGGCTACACCTTC.

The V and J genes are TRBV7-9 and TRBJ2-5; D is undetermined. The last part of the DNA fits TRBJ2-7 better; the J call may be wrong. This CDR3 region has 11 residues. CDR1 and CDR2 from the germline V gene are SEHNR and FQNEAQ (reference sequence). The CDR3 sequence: CASSFHYEQYF. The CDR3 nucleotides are TGTGCCAGCAGCTTCCACTACGAGCAGTACTTC.

The DNA for the CDR3 is TGTGCCAGCAGCTTAGCGAGGAAAGATACGCAGTATTTT. Its protein product is CASSLARKDTQYF. The chain has TRBV7-2 and TRBJ2-3, with D unclear. V was trimmed by 0 bases and J by 5 bases, leaving 6 bases between them. The CDR3 extends over 13 amino acids. CDR1 and CDR2 from the germline V gene are SGHTA and FQGNSA.

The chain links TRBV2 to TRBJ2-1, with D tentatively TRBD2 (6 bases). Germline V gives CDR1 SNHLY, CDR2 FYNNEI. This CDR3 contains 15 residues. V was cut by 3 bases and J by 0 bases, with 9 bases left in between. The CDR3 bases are TGTGCCAGCAGTGAGGAGCGGGCCTCCTACAATGAGCAGTTCTTC. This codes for CASSEERASYNEQFF.

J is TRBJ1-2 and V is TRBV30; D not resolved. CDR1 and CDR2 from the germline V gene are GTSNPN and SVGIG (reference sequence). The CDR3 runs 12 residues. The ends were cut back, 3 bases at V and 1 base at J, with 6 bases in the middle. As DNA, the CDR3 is TGTGCCTGGAGCTCACATAACTATGGCTACACCTTC. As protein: CAWSSHNYGYTF. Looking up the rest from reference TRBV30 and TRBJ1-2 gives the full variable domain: SQTIHQWPATLVQPVGSPLSLECTVEGTSNPNLYWYRQAAGRGLQLLFYSVGIGQISSEVPQNLSASRPQDRQFILSSKKLLLSDSGFYLCAWSSHNYGYTFGSGTRLTVV.

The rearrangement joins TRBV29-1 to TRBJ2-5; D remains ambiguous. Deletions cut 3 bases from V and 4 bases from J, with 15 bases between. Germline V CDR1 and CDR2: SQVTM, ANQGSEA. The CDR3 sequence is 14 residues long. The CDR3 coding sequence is TGCAGCGTTGAGGGGATGGGAACGGGAGAGACCCAGTACTTC. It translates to CSVEGMGTGETQYF.

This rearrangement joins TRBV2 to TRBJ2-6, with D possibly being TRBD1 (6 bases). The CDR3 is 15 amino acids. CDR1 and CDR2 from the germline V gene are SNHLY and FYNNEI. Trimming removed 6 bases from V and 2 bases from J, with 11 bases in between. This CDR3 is CASRDRTAGANVLTF. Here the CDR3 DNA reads TGTGCCAGCAGGGATCGGACAGCTGGGGCCAACGTCCTGACTTTC. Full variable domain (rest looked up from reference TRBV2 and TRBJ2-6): EPEVTQTPSHQVTQMGQEVILRCVPISNHLYFYWYRQILGQKVEFLVSFYNNEISEKSEIFDDQFSVERPDGSNFTLKIRSTKLEDSAMYFCASRDRTAGANVLTFGAGSRLTVL.

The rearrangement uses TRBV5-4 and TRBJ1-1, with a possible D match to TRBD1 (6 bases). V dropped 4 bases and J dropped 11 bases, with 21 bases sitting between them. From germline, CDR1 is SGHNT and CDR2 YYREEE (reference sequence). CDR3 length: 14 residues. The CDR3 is CASSPYRDALRAFF. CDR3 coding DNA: TGTGCCAGCAGCCCTTACAGGGATGCCCTTAGGGCTTTCTTT.

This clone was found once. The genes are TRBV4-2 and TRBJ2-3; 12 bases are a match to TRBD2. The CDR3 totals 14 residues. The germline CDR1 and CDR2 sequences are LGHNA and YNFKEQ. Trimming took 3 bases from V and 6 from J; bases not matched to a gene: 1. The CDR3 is CASSHGTSGDTQYF. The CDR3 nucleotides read TGTGCCAGCAGCCACGGGACTAGCGGGGATACGCAGTATTTT.

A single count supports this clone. DNA of the CDR3: TGCGCCAGCAGCCAAGACCTTGGGGGAGAGGGCTACGAGCAGTACTTC. This gives the protein CASSQDLGGEGYEQYF. The genes are TRBV4-3 and TRBJ2-7; TRBD1 or TRBD2 may be the D gene (5 bases each). The germline V gene has CDR1 LGHNA and CDR2 YSLEER. Trimming left V 0 bases short and J 3 bases short, with 15 bases between. This CDR3 is built from 16 residues.

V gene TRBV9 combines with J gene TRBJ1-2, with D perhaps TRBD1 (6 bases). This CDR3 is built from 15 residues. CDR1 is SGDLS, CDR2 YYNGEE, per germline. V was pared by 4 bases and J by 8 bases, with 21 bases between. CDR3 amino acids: CASSRLLGGRAGYTF. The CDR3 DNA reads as TGTGCCAGCAGCCGATTGCTGGGGGGCAGGGCGGGCTACACCTTC. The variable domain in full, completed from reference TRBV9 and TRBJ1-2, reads DSGVTQTPKHLITATGQRVTLRCSPRSGDLSVYWYQQSLDQGLQFLIQYYNGEERAKGNILERFSAQQFPDLHSELNLSSLELGDSALYFCASSRLLGGRAGYTFGSGTRLTVV.